This T cell receptor beta chain was captured by sequencing in a study of T cell responses to AZD1222 COVID-19 vaccine. Produced via immunoSEQ multiplex PCR; TCRdb's table is partial and in-frame only. Here the sample spans 150,000 to 250,000 clones, approximately 89% being singletons. Germline-derived CDR1 and CDR2 are SGHTS and YDEGEE. J gave up 1 base and V 3 bases, and 3 bases lay outside the gene matches. The CDR3 runs 15 residues. V gene TRBV5-8 combines with J gene TRBJ2-3, with 9 bases aligning to TRBD2. The receptor was isolated from an adult who received the AZD1222 COVID-19 vaccine. The sequences come from peripheral blood, collected 28 days after the second AZD1222 dose. The CDR3 bases are TGTGCCAGCAGCTCTAGCGGGATCCGCACAGATACGCAGTATTTT. Its protein product is CASSSSGIRTDTQYF.